The 2 T cell receptor beta chains given below trace back to one sample, sequenced in a study of CXCR3-negative and CXCR3-positive naive CD8 T cells. Preparation of TRB cDNA libraries relied on 5' RACE carrying UMI labels. Each CDR3 protein gets one entry in TCRdb, which reprocessed the 5' RACE reads and gives no DNA. Here the sample table reports 130,000 or so distinct CDR3 sequences. The specimen was naive CXCR3- CD8+ T cells from blood. Subset specified: CD45RO-CCR7+CD27+CD95- naive CD8+ T cells lacking CXCR3 (TNR3-). All receptors derive from a human donor in good health. Some clones in this sample may be carry-over from other donors' samples.

This chain connects TRBV7-9 to TRBJ2-1. There are 13 residues in the CDR3. Germline CDR1 reads SEHNR; CDR2 reads FQNEAQ (reference sequence). The CDR3 protein is CASKQYFSNEQFF.

V gene TRBV20-1 combines with J gene TRBJ2-7. The germline gives CDR1 DFQATT, CDR2 SNEGSKA (reference sequence). The CDR3 loop spans 15 amino acids. This CDR3 reads CSARVTTGIFDEQYF.